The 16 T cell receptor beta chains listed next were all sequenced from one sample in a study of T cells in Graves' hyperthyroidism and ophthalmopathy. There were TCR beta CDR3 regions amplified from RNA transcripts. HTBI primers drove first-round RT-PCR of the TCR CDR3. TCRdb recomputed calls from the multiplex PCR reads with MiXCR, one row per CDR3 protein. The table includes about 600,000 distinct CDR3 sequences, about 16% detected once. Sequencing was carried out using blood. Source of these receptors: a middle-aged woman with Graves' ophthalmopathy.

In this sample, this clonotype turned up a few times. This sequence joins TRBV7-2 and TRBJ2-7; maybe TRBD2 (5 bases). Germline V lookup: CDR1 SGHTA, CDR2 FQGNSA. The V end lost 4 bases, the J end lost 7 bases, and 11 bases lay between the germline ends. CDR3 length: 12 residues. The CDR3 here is CASSWRSGEQYF. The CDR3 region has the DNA TGTGCCAGCAGCTGGAGATCGGGGGAGCAGTACTTC. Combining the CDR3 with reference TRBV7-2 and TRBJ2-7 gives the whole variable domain GAGVSQSPSNKVTEKGKDVELRCDPISGHTALYWYRQSLGQGLEFLIYFQGNSAPDKSGLPSDRFSAERTGGSVSTLTIQRTQQEDSAVYLCASSWRSGEQYFGPGTRLTVT.

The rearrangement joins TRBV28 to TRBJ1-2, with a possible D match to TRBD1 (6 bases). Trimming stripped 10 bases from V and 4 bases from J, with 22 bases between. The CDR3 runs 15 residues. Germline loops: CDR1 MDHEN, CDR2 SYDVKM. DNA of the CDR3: TGTGCCACACTCCGAGGGGGGCTAAACCCCTATGGCTACACCTTC. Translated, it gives CATLRGGLNPYGYTF.

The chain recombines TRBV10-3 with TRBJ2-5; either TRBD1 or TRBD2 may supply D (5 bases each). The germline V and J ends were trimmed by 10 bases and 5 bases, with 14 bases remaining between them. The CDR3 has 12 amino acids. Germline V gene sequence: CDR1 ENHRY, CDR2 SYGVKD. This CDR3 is CATRGEMETQYF. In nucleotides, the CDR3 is TGTGCCACCAGAGGGGAGATGGAGACCCAGTACTTC.

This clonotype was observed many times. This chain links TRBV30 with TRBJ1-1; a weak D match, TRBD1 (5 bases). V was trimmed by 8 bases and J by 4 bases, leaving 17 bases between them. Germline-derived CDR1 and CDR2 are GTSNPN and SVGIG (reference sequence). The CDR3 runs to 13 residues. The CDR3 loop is CAVGRGPGTEAFF. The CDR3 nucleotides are TGTGCCGTCGGTCGGGGACCCGGCACTGAAGCTTTCTTT.

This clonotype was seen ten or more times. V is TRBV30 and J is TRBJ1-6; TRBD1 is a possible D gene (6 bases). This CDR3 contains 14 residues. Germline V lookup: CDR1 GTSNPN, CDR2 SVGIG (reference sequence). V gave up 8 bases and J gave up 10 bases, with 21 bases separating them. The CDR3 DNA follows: TGTGCCCGGGGGCAGGGTCACCTAGGGTCACCCCTCCACTTT. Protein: CARGQGHLGSPLHF.

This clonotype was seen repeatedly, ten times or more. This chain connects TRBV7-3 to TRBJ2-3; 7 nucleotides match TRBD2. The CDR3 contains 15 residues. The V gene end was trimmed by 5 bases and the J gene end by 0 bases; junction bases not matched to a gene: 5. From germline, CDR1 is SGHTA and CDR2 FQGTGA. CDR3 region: CASSPRTSSTDTQYF. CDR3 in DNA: TGTGCCAGCAGCCCGCGGACTAGTAGCACAGATACGCAGTATTTT.

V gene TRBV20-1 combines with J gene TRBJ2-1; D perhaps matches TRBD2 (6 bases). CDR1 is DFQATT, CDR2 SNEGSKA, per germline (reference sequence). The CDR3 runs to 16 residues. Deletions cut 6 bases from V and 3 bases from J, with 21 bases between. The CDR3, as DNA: TGCAGTGCAACACCATTTGGAGGGAGAGTCTACAATGAGCAGTTCTTC. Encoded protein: CSATPFGGRVYNEQFF.

CDR3 sequence reads: CASSQGGDDTEAFF. CDR3 in DNA: TGTGCCAGCAGCCAAGGGGGGGACGACACTGAAGCTTTCTTT. J is TRBJ1-1 and V is TRBV3-1, with a weak D call TRBD1 (5 bases). CDR3 length equals 14 residues. Germline V CDR1 and CDR2: LGHDT, YNNKEL (reference sequence). V was shortened by 1 base and J by 3 bases, with 9 bases between the two germline ends.

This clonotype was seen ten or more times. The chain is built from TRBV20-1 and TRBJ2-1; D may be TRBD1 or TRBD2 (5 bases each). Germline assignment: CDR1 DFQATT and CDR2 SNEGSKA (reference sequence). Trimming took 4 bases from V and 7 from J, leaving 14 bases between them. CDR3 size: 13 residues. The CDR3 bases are TGCAGTGCTATTTGGGGACCCAGAAATGAGCAGTTCTTC. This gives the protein CSAIWGPRNEQFF.

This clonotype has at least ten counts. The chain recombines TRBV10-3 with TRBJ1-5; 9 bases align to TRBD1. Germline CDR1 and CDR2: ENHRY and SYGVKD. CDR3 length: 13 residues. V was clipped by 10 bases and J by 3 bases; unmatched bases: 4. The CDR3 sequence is CATTGGYNQPQHF. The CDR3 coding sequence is TGTGCCACTACAGGGGGCTACAATCAGCCCCAGCATTTT.

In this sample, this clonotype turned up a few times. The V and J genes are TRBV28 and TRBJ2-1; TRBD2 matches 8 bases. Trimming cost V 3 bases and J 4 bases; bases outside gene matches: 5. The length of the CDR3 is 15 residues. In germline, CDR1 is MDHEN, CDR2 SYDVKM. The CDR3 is CASSLHGGEYNEQFF. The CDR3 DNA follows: TGTGCCAGCAGTTTGCACGGGGGGGAGTACAATGAGCAGTTCTTC.

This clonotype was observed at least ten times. CDR3 coding DNA: TGTGCCAGCAGTGAACCCAGGGGCCAGGACGAGCAGTACTTC. Protein: CASSEPRGQDEQYF. The chain links TRBV6-1 to TRBJ2-7, with D possibly matching TRBD1 (6 bases). The germline gives CDR1 MNHNS, CDR2 SASEGT. The CDR3 totals 14 residues. Trimming shortened V by 2 bases and J by 5 bases, and 13 bases separated the two germline ends.

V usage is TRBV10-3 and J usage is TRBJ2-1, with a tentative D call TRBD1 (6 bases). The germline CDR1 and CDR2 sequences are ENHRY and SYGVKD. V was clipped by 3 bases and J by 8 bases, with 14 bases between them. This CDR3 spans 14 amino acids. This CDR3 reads CAISDLQGLYEQFF. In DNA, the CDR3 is TGTGCCATCAGTGACCTACAGGGTTTATATGAGCAGTTCTTC.

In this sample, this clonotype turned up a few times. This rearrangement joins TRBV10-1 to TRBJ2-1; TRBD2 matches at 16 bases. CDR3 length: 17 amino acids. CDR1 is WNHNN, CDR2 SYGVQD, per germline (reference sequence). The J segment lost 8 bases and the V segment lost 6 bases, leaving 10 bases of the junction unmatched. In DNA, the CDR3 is TGCGCCAGCAGCCCGGGACTAGCGGGAGGGCCTATATATGAGCAGTTCTTC. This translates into CASSPGLAGGPIYEQFF.

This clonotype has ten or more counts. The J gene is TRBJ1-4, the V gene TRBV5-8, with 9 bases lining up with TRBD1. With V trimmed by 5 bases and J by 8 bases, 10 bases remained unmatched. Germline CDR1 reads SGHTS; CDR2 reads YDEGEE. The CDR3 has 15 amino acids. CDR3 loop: CASSLQGALEEKLFF. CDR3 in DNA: TGTGCCAGCAGTCTACAGGGGGCATTAGAGGAAAAACTGTTTTTT.

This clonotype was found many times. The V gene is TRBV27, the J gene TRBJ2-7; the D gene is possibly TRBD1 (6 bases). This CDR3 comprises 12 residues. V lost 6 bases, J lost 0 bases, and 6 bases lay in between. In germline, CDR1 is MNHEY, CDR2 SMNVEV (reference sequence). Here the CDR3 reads CASRDSSYEQYF. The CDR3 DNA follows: TGTGCCAGCAGGGACAGCTCCTACGAGCAGTACTTC.